This note documents a single TCR beta chain sequence. What it binds is not known. MiXCR, run by TCRdb on the 5' RACE reads, gives a single entry per CDR3 protein. The sample lists under 400,000 distinct CDR3 sequences, under 25% seen once, with 9.5% to 15% in the top ten. The record originates from a study of T-cell memory formation after mild COVID-19. Study findings and constraints: The appearance of some responding clones in pre-infection memory suggested that cross-reactive memory joined.

This CDR3 region has 13 residues. The V gene lost 3 bases and the J gene lost 4 bases, with 8 bases spanning the gap. Germline V gene lookup returns CDR1 ENHRY and CDR2 SYGVKD. The sample consisted of PBMCs or a T cell subset sorted from them (not recorded which). This sequence originates from an adult woman who had mild COVID-19 (a few samples of this study predate the infection). Cell type and time point are not known. V usage is TRBV10-3 and J usage is TRBJ2-3, with D possibly called TRBD1 or TRBD2 (5 bases each). This chain's CDR3 is CAISDRGADTQYF. Written as DNA, the CDR3 is TGTGCCATCAGTGATCGGGGCGCAGATACGCAGTATTTT.